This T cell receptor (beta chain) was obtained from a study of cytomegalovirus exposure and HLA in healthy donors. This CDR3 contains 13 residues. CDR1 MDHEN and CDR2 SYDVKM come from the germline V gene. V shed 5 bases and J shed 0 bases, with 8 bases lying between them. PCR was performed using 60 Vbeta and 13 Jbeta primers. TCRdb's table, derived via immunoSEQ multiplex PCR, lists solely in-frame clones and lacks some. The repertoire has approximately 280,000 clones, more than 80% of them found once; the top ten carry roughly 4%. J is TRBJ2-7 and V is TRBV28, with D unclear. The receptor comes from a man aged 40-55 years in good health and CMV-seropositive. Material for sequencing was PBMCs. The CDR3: CASSLPRSYEQYF. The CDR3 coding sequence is TGTGCCAGCAGTCTCCCCCGCTCCTACGAGCAGTACTTC. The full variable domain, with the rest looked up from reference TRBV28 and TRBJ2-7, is DVKVTQSSRYLVKRTGEKVFLECVQDMDHENMFWYRQDPGLGLRLIYFSYDVKMKEKGDIPEGYSVSREKKERFSLILESASTNQTSMYLCASSLPRSYEQYFGPGTRLTVT.